The 32 T cell receptor beta chains below come from one sample, sequenced in a study of a mutant IDH1 vaccine in newly diagnosed glioma. Sample time point: week 11, during vaccination. The content of each vaccine dose was 300 ug of mutant IDH1 20-mer peptide, and topical imiquimod accompanied it. This table comes from immunoSEQ multiplex PCR, and its TCRdb copy is limited to in-frame clones, with some not included. The sample carries about 40,000 clones, less than 90% recorded once. Their specific antigens are unknown. The specimen comprised PBMCs, sampled from a glioma patient whose treatment included an IDH1 peptide vaccine. Receptor source: a man aged 35 to 55 with glioma.

This clone was counted a single time. The chain links TRBV5-1 to TRBJ2-1; 9 bases align to TRBD1. This CDR3 has 15 residues. The germline V gene has CDR1 SGHRS and CDR2 YFSETQ. The V gene end was trimmed by 5 bases and the J gene end by 3 bases; junction bases not matched to a gene: 6. DNA for the CDR3: TGCGCCAGCAGAGAGGGACAGGGAAGCTACAATGAGCAGTTCTTC. It translates to CASREGQGSYNEQFF.

The chain links TRBV9 to TRBJ2-3, with 7 bases fitting TRBD2. The germline gives CDR1 SGDLS, CDR2 YYNGEE. The V and J ends lost 2 bases and 2 bases, in that order; junction bases with no gene match: 5. This CDR3 is 15 amino acids long. The CDR3 nucleotides are TGTGCCAGCAGCGTTGAGGGGACTACCACAGATACGCAGTATTTT. It yields the protein CASSVEGTTTDTQYF. The whole variable domain, filled in from reference TRBV9 and TRBJ2-3, reads DSGVTQTPKHLITATGQRVTLRCSPRSGDLSVYWYQQSLDQGLQFLIQYYNGEERAKGNILERFSAQQFPDLHSELNLSSLELGDSALYFCASSVEGTTTDTQYFGPGTRLTVL.

The chain carries TRBV7-2 and TRBJ1-4, with D possibly TRBD1 on 5 matching bases. V gave up 4 bases and J gave up 7 bases, with 13 bases separating them. Germline V gene lookup returns CDR1 SGHTA and CDR2 FQGNSA. This CDR3 comprises 14 residues. CDR3 nucleotides: TGTGCCAGCAGCTCCCGGAGGGACGGTGAAAAACTGTTTTTT. Its translation: CASSSRRDGEKLFF.

The chain recombines TRBV14 with TRBJ2-5; D remains ambiguous. Germline CDR1 SGHDN, CDR2 FVKESK. Trimming left V 4 bases short and J 5 bases short, with 14 bases between. The length of the CDR3 is 14 residues. CDR3 amino acids: CASSRTGSWETQYF. The CDR3 coding sequence is TGTGCCAGCAGCCGAACCGGTTCATGGGAGACCCAGTACTTC.

CDR3 region: CASSHLQGPQGQPQHF. The CDR3 DNA sequence: TGTGCCAGTAGTCACCTCCAGGGGCCCCAAGGGCAGCCCCAGCATTTT. This chain links TRBV19 with TRBJ1-5; the D gene is possibly TRBD1 (6 bases). Germline lookup yields CDR1 LNHDA and CDR2 SQIVND (reference sequence). V shed 5 bases and J shed 7 bases, with 21 bases lying between them. The CDR3 contains 16 residues.

This clone was found a few times. The chain carries TRBV9 and TRBJ2-7; 9 bases agree with TRBD2. With 0 bases clipped from V and 7 bases from J, the junction kept 8 bases outside the gene matches. The germline gives CDR1 SGDLS, CDR2 YYNGEE. The CDR3 contains 15 residues. The CDR3 loop reads CASSVAAGGHREQYF. In DNA, the CDR3 is TGTGCCAGCAGCGTAGCGGCGGGAGGGCACCGGGAGCAGTACTTC.

Written as DNA, the CDR3 is TGTGCCAGCAGCTTCACCGGGGAGCTGTTTTTT. Translating it yields CASSFTGELFF. The chain carries TRBV5-4 and TRBJ2-2, with D uncertain. V shed 2 bases and J shed 4 bases, with 0 bases lying between them. Germline V lookup: CDR1 SGHNT, CDR2 YYREEE (reference sequence). This CDR3 is built from 11 residues. Based on the CDR3 plus reference TRBV5-4 and TRBJ2-2, the full variable domain is ETGVTQSPTHLIKTRGQQVTLRCSSQSGHNTVSWYQQALGQGPQFIFQYYREEENGRGNFPPRFSGLQFPNYSSELNVNALELDDSALYLCASSFTGELFFGEGSRLTVL.

This chain uses TRBV2 with TRBJ2-7; D is uncertain. The V end was cut by 2 bases, the J end by 6 bases, with 17 bases between. Germline V gives CDR1 SNHLY, CDR2 FYNNEI. This CDR3 has 15 residues. CDR3 protein: CASSEYAVGRAEQYF. The CDR3, as DNA: TGTGCCAGCAGTGAATATGCGGTAGGTAGGGCCGAGCAGTACTTC.

V gene TRBV27 combines with J gene TRBJ2-7, with D perhaps TRBD1 (6 bases). With 5 bases removed from V and 5 bases from J, the gap between germline ends came to 16 bases. The CDR3 consists of 14 residues. Germline V gene data show CDR1 as MNHEY and CDR2 as SMNVEV (reference sequence). DNA for the CDR3: TGTGCCAGCAGTATTGGACAGTGGTCCCACGAGCAGTACTTC. As protein: CASSIGQWSHEQYF.

J is TRBJ1-2 and V is TRBV5-5, with TRBD1 as a possible D gene (6 bases). V lost 0 bases and J 8 bases, leaving 8 bases between the germline ends. This CDR3 region has 12 residues. Looked up from germline, CDR1 is SGHKS and CDR2 is YYEKEE (reference sequence). The CDR3 region is CASSLDRAGYTF. As DNA, the CDR3 is TGTGCCAGCAGCTTGGACAGGGCGGGCTACACCTTC.

This rearrangement joins TRBV9 to TRBJ1-1; D is ambiguous. The CDR3 is 13 amino acids. The V and J ends lost 4 bases and 3 bases respectively, with 10 bases between them. Germline CDR1 and CDR2: SGDLS and YYNGEE. The CDR3 nucleotides read TGTGCCAGCAGCATAGACGGGGACACTGAAGCTTTCTTT. Translation gives CASSIDGDTEAFF.

This rearrangement joins TRBV6-5 to TRBJ1-2, with 10 positions matching TRBD1. The germline gives CDR1 MNHEY, CDR2 SVGAGI. V shed 6 bases, J shed 8 bases, and the junction held 6 bases outside the gene matches. The CDR3 has 13 amino acids. The CDR3 is CASRDWDRGGYTF. Here the CDR3 DNA reads TGTGCCAGCAGAGACTGGGACAGGGGCGGCTACACCTTC.

The V call is TRBV2, the J call TRBJ2-1; D perhaps matches TRBD1 (6 bases). This CDR3 has 14 amino acids. Germline CDR1 reads SNHLY; CDR2 reads FYNNEI. V was pared by 7 bases and J by 7 bases, with 17 bases between. CDR3 bases: TGTGCCAGCAATAGAAAGGGGGTGGCAAATGAGCAGTTCTTC. Residues: CASNRKGVANEQFF.

The chain is built from TRBV7-9 and TRBJ2-2; 7 nucleotides line up with TRBD2. V gave up 5 bases and J gave up 7 bases; unmatched junction bases: 16. The germline V gene encodes CDR1 SEHNR and CDR2 FQNEAQ (reference sequence). The length of the CDR3 is 17 residues. The CDR3 DNA follows: TGTGCCAGCAGCCCCACCTTCCAAGCGGGACTTAACGGGGAGCTGTTTTTT. Translation gives CASSPTFQAGLNGELFF.

This clone has more than one count but fewer than ten. The V gene is TRBV2, the J gene TRBJ1-5, with D possibly being TRBD1 (6 bases). This CDR3 contains 15 residues. The ends were cut back, 8 bases at V and 0 bases at J, with 14 bases in the middle. In germline, CDR1 is SNHLY, CDR2 FYNNEI. The CDR3 DNA sequence: TGTGCCAGCGCGCCAGAGGGGGTTAGCAATCAGCCCCAGCATTTT. It codes for CASAPEGVSNQPQHF.

V usage is TRBV27 and J usage is TRBJ1-2, with 8 bases that match TRBD1. This CDR3 comprises 14 residues. Unmatched junction bases numbered 6, after V lost 5 bases and J lost 4 bases. Per germline, CDR1 MNHEY and CDR2 SMNVEV (reference sequence). DNA for the CDR3: TGTGCCAGCAGTCACACGACAGGGGTCTATGGCTACACCTTC. This gives the protein CASSHTTGVYGYTF.

This clone was seen only once. V and J are TRBV18 and TRBJ2-1, with 9 bases aligning to TRBD2. The CDR3 is made up of 14 amino acids. V lost 6 bases, J lost 8 bases, and 8 bases stayed unmatched. Germline assignment: CDR1 KGHSH and CDR2 LQKENI. The DNA of the CDR3 is TGTGCCAGCTCGTATGTAGCGGGAGACTATGAGCAGTTCTTC. As protein: CASSYVAGDYEQFF.

The V gene is TRBV5-1, the J gene TRBJ2-2; D gene ambiguous. The ends were cut back, 3 bases at V and 4 bases at J, with 10 bases in the middle. The germline gives CDR1 SGHRS, CDR2 YFSETQ. This CDR3 region has 14 residues. CDR3 DNA: TGCGCCAGCAGCTCCATCCAACCCACCGGGGAGCTGTTTTTT. Its protein product is CASSSIQPTGELFF.

Of note for this clone: Other DNA sequences in the same sample also yield this CDR3. The CDR3 reads CASSEGLAEIYEQYF. In DNA form, the CDR3 reads TGTGCCAGCAGCGAGGGACTAGCGGAGATCTACGAGCAGTACTTC. The rearrangement links TRBV5-4 to TRBJ2-7; 11 nucleotides line up with TRBD2. Unmatched junction bases numbered 6, after V lost 4 bases and J lost 3 bases. The germline gives CDR1 SGHNT, CDR2 YYREEE (reference sequence). This CDR3 comprises 15 residues.

CDR3 coding DNA: TGTGCCAGCGGGTTAAGACAGGGTCTAAAGCAGTACTTC. Translated, it gives CASGLRQGLKQYF. The rearrangement joins TRBV11-2 to TRBJ2-7; 7 bases fit TRBD1. V lost 8 bases and J lost 8; bases outside the gene matches: 12. Germline values: CDR1 SGHAT, CDR2 FQNNGV. The CDR3 extends over 13 amino acids.

In DNA, the CDR3 is TGTGCCAGTCTCAGGAGTCTGAATCAGCCCCAGCATTTT. The encoded protein is CASLRSLNQPQHF. J is TRBJ1-5 and V is TRBV28, with D hard to call. Germline V gives CDR1 MDHEN, CDR2 SYDVKM. V lost 9 bases and J lost 4, with 13 bases in between. The length of the CDR3 is 13 residues.

By share, this clone ranks as large. The chain couples TRBV19 to TRBJ2-7; D is undetermined. The CDR3 extends over 12 amino acids. From germline, CDR1 is LNHDA and CDR2 SQIVND (reference sequence). The V end was cut by 4 bases, the J end by 4 bases, with 8 bases between. This CDR3 reads CASSSSVYEQYF. The CDR3 DNA is TGTGCCAGTAGTAGCAGTGTATACGAGCAGTACTTC.

CDR3 in DNA: TGTGCCAGCTCACAGGACGGAGGCGAGCAGTACTTC. It is translated as CASSQDGGEQYF. This sequence joins TRBV18 and TRBJ2-7, with D possibly being TRBD2 (5 bases). The V gene's germline CDR1 is KGHSH and CDR2 LQKENI. The CDR3 totals 12 residues. The V end lost 4 bases, the J end lost 6 bases, and 10 bases lay between the germline ends.

The J gene is TRBJ1-3, the V gene TRBV5-4; a weak D match, TRBD1 (5 bases). The germline CDR1 and CDR2 sequences are SGHNT and YYREEE (reference sequence). This CDR3 comprises 15 residues. Trimming removed 4 bases from V and 0 bases from J, with 11 bases in between. DNA for the CDR3: TGTGCCAGCAGCACGGGACGTAGCTCTGGAAACACCATATATTTT. The encoded protein is CASSTGRSSGNTIYF.

V gene TRBV7-3 combines with J gene TRBJ2-5; D not certain. Trimming left V 5 bases short and J 5 bases short, with 12 bases between. This CDR3 contains 13 residues. In germline, CDR1 is SGHTA, CDR2 FQGTGA. The CDR3 sequence is CASSPGPVETQYF. CDR3 DNA sequence: TGTGCCAGCAGCCCTGGGCCGGTTGAGACCCAGTACTTC.

The V gene is TRBV7-9, the J gene TRBJ2-5; maybe TRBD2 (8 bases). Germline lookup yields CDR1 SEHNR and CDR2 FQNEAQ (reference sequence). The CDR3 consists of 19 residues. V was clipped by 3 bases and J by 5 bases, with 28 bases between them. The chain's CDR3 is CASSLSRWGQRETEETQYF. The CDR3 nucleotides are TGTGCCAGCAGCTTGTCCAGGTGGGGACAGCGGGAGACGGAGGAGACCCAGTACTTC.

This chain joins TRBV19 and TRBJ2-7, with TRBD2 matching 11 bases. Losses at the gene ends were 5 bases for V and 3 bases for J; bases not matched to a gene: 6. This CDR3 is built from 15 residues. Germline lookup yields CDR1 LNHDA and CDR2 SQIVND (reference sequence). This CDR3 reads CASSVPGTSGYEQYF. The CDR3 nucleotides read TGTGCCAGTAGTGTGCCCGGGACTAGCGGCTACGAGCAGTACTTC.

The V and J genes are TRBV11-3 and TRBJ2-3; the D gene is possibly TRBD2 (5 bases). Looked up from germline, CDR1 is SGHNT and CDR2 is YENEEA. The CDR3 runs to 15 residues. With 2 bases removed from V and 10 bases from J, the gap between germline ends came to 19 bases. The CDR3 DNA reads TGTGCCAGCAGCTTAAAACCCCCCCCACTAGGGCCGCAGTATTTT. Protein sequence: CASSLKPPPLGPQYF.

The chain combines TRBV19 with TRBJ1-1; 8 bases match TRBD1. The CDR3 is made up of 17 amino acids. Germline V gives CDR1 LNHDA, CDR2 SQIVND (reference sequence). Trimming cost V 0 bases and J 1 base; bases outside gene matches: 7. Written as DNA, the CDR3 is TGTGCCAGTAGTATAGATTCTTCAGGACAGGGGAACACTGAAGCTTTCTTT. Amino acids: CASSIDSSGQGNTEAFF.

This clone occurred once. This rearrangement joins TRBV27 to TRBJ2-7; D is perhaps TRBD1 (5 bases). The CDR3 has 12 amino acids. CDR1 is MNHEY, CDR2 SMNVEV, per germline (reference sequence). Between the trimmed V and J ends, which lost 9 bases and 6 bases, there was a span of 15 bases. The chain's CDR3 is CASTRATAEQYF. The CDR3 DNA reads TGTGCCAGTACAAGGGCGACAGCCGAGCAGTACTTC.

DNA for the CDR3: TGTGCCAGCAGTGGCCGGGACGCCTACACAGATACGCAGTATTTT. Its protein product is CASSGRDAYTDTQYF. The chain recombines TRBV2 with TRBJ2-3; D is possibly TRBD1 or TRBD2 (5 bases each). V dropped 4 bases and J dropped 2 bases, with 13 bases sitting between them. CDR1 is SNHLY, CDR2 FYNNEI, per germline. This CDR3 spans 15 amino acids.

The J gene is TRBJ2-5, the V gene TRBV10-3, with 9 bases lining up with TRBD2. J lost 5 bases, V lost 5 bases, and 3 bases had no gene match. From germline, CDR1 is ENHRY and CDR2 SYGVKD. The length of the CDR3 is 13 residues. This CDR3 reads CAISIAGAETQYF. The DNA for the CDR3 is TGTGCCATCAGTATAGCGGGGGCGGAGACCCAGTACTTC.